This is a list of T cell receptor beta chains from one sample in a study of PD-L1 blockade in urothelial cancer. Libraries were prepared by immunoSEQ multiplex PCR; TCRdb keeps only in-frame clonotypes and omits some of them. The sample consists of some 110,000 clones, around 90% of them appearing once. The sample consisted of PBMCs, taken around atezolizumab (anti-PD-L1) treatment. The receptors come from a man in his sixties with urothelial cancer. Both conserved end residues are part of each CDR3. The D gene is left open where the match is weak. The size of a clone is reported for some rows only, either as once, few or many, or as a class for expanded clones.

clone_size j_call d_call v_call cdr3_aa cdr3_nt
few TRBJ1-2 . TRBV7-2 CASSLESLANYGYTF TGTGCCAGCAGCTTAGAGTCCCTAGCTAACTATGGCTACACCTTC
. TRBJ2-3 . TRBV30 CAWKGKSTDTQYF TGTGCCTGGAAGGGGAAGAGCACAGATACGCAGTATTTT
once TRBJ1-1 TRBD1 TRBV4-2 CASSQRQGVNTEAFF TGTGCCAGCAGCCAACGACAGGGGGTGAACACTGAAGCTTTCTTT
. TRBJ2-6 . TRBV6-4 CASSVVGGSGANVLTF TGTGCCAGCAGTGTTGTGGGGGGCTCTGGGGCCAACGTCCTGACTTTC
. TRBJ2-3 TRBD2 TRBV9 CASSVAIFLAGQDTQYF TGTGCCAGCAGCGTAGCAATTTTCCTAGCGGGGCAAGATACGCAGTATTTT
. TRBJ2-5 . TRBV5-1 CASSLKMKETQYF TGCGCCAGCAGCCTAAAGATGAAAGAGACCCAGTACTTC
. TRBJ1-2 . TRBV7-3 CASSADRNGYTF TGTGCCAGCAGCGCCGACAGAAATGGCTACACCTTC
. TRBJ2-2 . TRBV2 CASSIRLSGIAGELFF TGTGCCAGCAGCATCCGCCTATCAGGGATCGCCGGGGAGCTGTTTTTT
once TRBJ1-2 TRBD1 TRBV2 CASRATGVRGYTF TGTGCCAGCAGGGCAACAGGGGTAAGGGGCTACACCTTC
. TRBJ2-6 . TRBV18 CASSPPWGAGANVLTF TGTGCCAGCTCACCCCCTTGGGGGGCTGGGGCCAACGTCCTGACTTTC
. TRBJ2-7 . TRBV6-1 CASSDHLGGGYEQYF TGTGCCAGCAGTGATCATCTGGGGGGTGGCTACGAGCAGTACTTC
. TRBJ1-4 TRBD1 TRBV7-8 CASSAQGVANEKLFF TGTGCCAGCAGCGCACAGGGGGTGGCTAATGAAAAACTGTTTTTT
. TRBJ2-3 . TRBV27 CASSLLGARADTQYF TGTGCCAGCAGTTTATTGGGGGCTAGGGCAGATACGCAGTATTTT
. TRBJ1-1 TRBD1 TRBV5-6 CASSSGTGKEAFF TGTGCCAGCAGCTCGGGGACAGGGAAAGAAGCTTTCTTT
. TRBJ2-7 . TRBV5-1 CASSLLTGDTYEQYF TGCGCCAGCAGCTTGCTGACAGGTGATACCTACGAGCAGTACTTC
. TRBJ1-4 . TRBV9 CASSVFAGPHEGDEKLFF TGTGCCAGCAGCGTTTTTGCAGGTCCCCATGAGGGAGATGAAAAACTGTTTTTT
few TRBJ1-1 . TRBV5-5 CASSSGLLLETEAFF TGTGCCAGCAGCTCGGGACTATTGCTGGAGACTGAAGCTTTCTTT
. TRBJ2-3 . TRBV4-2 CASSLGHHTDTQYF TGTGCCAGCAGCCTGGGACACCACACAGATACGCAGTATTTT
. TRBJ2-7 TRBD1 TRBV10-3 CAISAGTGDEQYF TGTGCCATCAGCGCCGGGACAGGGGACGAGCAGTACTTC
. TRBJ2-7 TRBD1 TRBV6-1 CASRAGTGSYEQYF TGTGCCAGCAGAGCCGGGACAGGCTCCTACGAGCAGTACTTC
. TRBJ2-1 TRBD2 TRBV7-3 CASSVLAGSYNEQFF TGTGCCAGCAGCGTCCTAGCGGGAAGCTACAATGAGCAGTTCTTC
. TRBJ2-7 TRBD2 TRBV5-4 CASTASGGAYEQYF TGTGCCAGCACAGCTTCGGGGGGGGCCTACGAGCAGTACTTC
. TRBJ2-5 . TRBV20-1 CSASFRETQYF TGCAGTGCTAGTTTTCGGGAGACCCAGTACTTC
. TRBJ2-5 . TRBV5-4 CASSLGQAGETQYF TGTGCCAGCAGCTTGGGCCAGGCAGGAGAGACCCAGTACTTC
. TRBJ2-7 TRBD2 TRBV6-6 CASSYTRVGGASEQYF TGTGCCAGCAGTTACACCCGTGTCGGGGGGGCGTCCGAGCAGTACTTC
. TRBJ2-1 TRBD2 TRBV6-1 CASSERSGRAGDEQFF TGTGCCAGCAGTGAAAGGAGCGGGAGGGCCGGGGATGAGCAGTTCTTC
once TRBJ1-2 TRBD1 TRBV4-3 CASSRTGTGRGGYTF TGCGCCAGCAGCCGAACCGGGACAGGGAGAGGCGGCTACACCTTC
. TRBJ2-1 . TRBV7-9 CASSLGGPTYNEQFF TGTGCCAGCAGCTTGGGCGGGCCCACCTACAATGAGCAGTTCTTC
once TRBJ2-3 TRBD1 TRBV5-1 CASSPGTVTDTQYF TGCGCCAGCAGTCCCGGGACAGTCACAGATACGCAGTATTTT
. TRBJ2-7 TRBD1 TRBV7-9 CASSLLGTGGHEQYF TGTGCCAGCAGCTTACTTGGGACAGGGGGCCACGAGCAGTACTTC
. TRBJ2-5 . TRBV28 CASSLPGLAQETQYF TGTGCCAGCAGTTTACCGGGACTCGCACAAGAGACCCAGTACTTC
once TRBJ2-7 . TRBV7-8 CASSFANGEQYF TGTGCCAGCAGCTTTGCCAACGGCGAGCAGTACTTC
. TRBJ2-7 TRBD1 TRBV19 CASTVRTGGVYEQYF TGTGCCAGTACCGTCAGGACAGGGGGCGTCTACGAGCAGTACTTC
. TRBJ2-7 . TRBV19 CASSIITGSYEQYF TGTGCCAGTAGTATTATCACAGGGTCCTACGAGCAGTACTTC
. TRBJ2-3 TRBD1 TRBV30 CASRQGAADTQYF TGTGCCTCCCGGCAGGGGGCGGCAGATACGCAGTATTTT